What follows is one T cell receptor beta chain and its context. Assay: immunoSEQ multiplex PCR; the TCRdb copy retains only in-frame clones and omits some. The top ten hold more than 8.5% of the sample, which has under 60,000 clones, about 90% seen once. The data belong to a study of T cell changes during pregnancy in multiple sclerosis. The sequence derives from a female donor with multiple sclerosis, enrolled in a pregnancy study. This specimen was CD8+ T cells from peripheral blood mononuclear cells, taken after pregnancy.

The CDR3 DNA reads TGTGCCAGTAGTATAGGAGGAGGCTATGAGCAGTTCTTC. Its translation is CASSIGGGYEQFF. The V gene is TRBV19, the J gene TRBJ2-1; maybe TRBD2 (5 bases). In germline, CDR1 is LNHDA, CDR2 SQIVND (reference sequence). This CDR3 comprises 13 residues. Trimming left V 1 base short and J 8 bases short, with 9 bases between.